These T cell receptor beta chains were read from a single sample in a study of technical replicates of blood from several donors. Produced via immunoSEQ multiplex PCR; TCRdb's table is partial and in-frame only. This sample has about 88,000 clones; roughly 93% occur once, and the top ten carry over 0.2%. The material sequenced was T cells isolated from PBMCs. The origin of the receptors is a human donor in good health. Both conserved end residues are part of each CDR3. The D gene is left open where the match is weak. Some rows mark clone size as missing; the rest say once, few, many or name a class of expanded clone.

TRBD2,TRBJ2-3,TRBV2,.,CASTKRLATGTDTQYF,TGTGCCAGCACCAAAAGACTAGCGACTGGGACAGATACGCAGTATTTT
.,TRBJ2-3,TRBV6-5,.,CASSSYGGYTDTQYF,TGTGCCAGCAGTTCCTATGGGGGCTACACAGATACGCAGTATTTT
.,TRBJ1-2,TRBV29-1,.,CSVGLGGYTF,TGCAGCGTTGGGCTAGGCGGCTACACCTTC
TRBD1,TRBJ1-5,TRBV4-1,.,CASSRGTGVNQPQHF,TGCGCCAGCAGCCGGGGGACAGGGGTTAATCAGCCCCAGCATTTT
TRBD1,TRBJ2-5,TRBV2,.,CASSWGTGGQETQYF,TGTGCCAGCAGTTGGGGGACAGGGGGCCAAGAGACCCAGTACTTC
TRBD2,TRBJ2-7,TRBV7-9,.,CASSLMGGLSYEQYF,TGTGCCAGCAGCTTAATGGGAGGGCTATCCTACGAGCAGTACTTC
TRBD1,TRBJ2-7,TRBV18,.,CASSPLAGGSYEQYF,TGTGCCAGCTCACCACTGGCAGGGGGCTCCTACGAGCAGTACTTC
.,TRBJ1-1,TRBV5-1,once,CASSLEGRAPGMETEAFF,TGCGCCAGCAGCTTGGAAGGCCGGGCCCCGGGAATGGAGACTGAAGCTTTCTTT
.,TRBJ2-5,TRBV10-1,few,CASSEYPRETQYF,TGCGCCAGCAGTGAATACCCCCGGGAGACCCAGTACTTC
.,TRBJ1-1,TRBV19,.,CASSIEAEGTEAFF,TGTGCCAGTAGTATAGAGGCCGAGGGCACTGAAGCTTTCTTT
.,TRBJ2-7,TRBV4-2,.,CASSQRQNLAYEQYF,TGTGCCAGCAGCCAACGACAGAATTTAGCCTACGAGCAGTACTTC
.,TRBJ2-1,TRBV5-5,.,CASSLDRVSSYNEQFF,TGTGCCAGCAGCTTGGATCGCGTTTCCTCCTACAATGAGCAGTTCTTC
TRBD1,TRBJ1-1,TRBV4-1,few,CASSQQRQGRTEAFF,TGCGCCAGCAGCCAACAAAGACAGGGGCGCACTGAAGCTTTCTTT
.,TRBJ1-3,TRBV29-1,.,CSGERGPGNTIYF,TGCAGCGGTGAACGAGGGCCTGGAAACACCATATATTTT
.,TRBJ1-2,TRBV4-1,.,CASSLGTNYGYTF,TGCGCCAGCAGCCTCGGTACGAACTATGGCTACACCTTC
.,TRBJ1-1,TRBV6-6,.,CASRKDTLNTEAFF,TGTGCCAGCAGAAAGGACACTCTGAACACTGAAGCTTTCTTT
TRBD1,TRBJ2-5,TRBV29-1,.,CSVRGTGRKTQYF,TGCAGCGTCCGAGGGACAGGGAGAAAGACCCAGTACTTC
.,TRBJ1-3,TRBV7-6,.,CASSLGPSRNTIYF,TGTGCCAGCAGCTTAGGCCCTTCTAGAAACACCATATATTTT
TRBD1,TRBJ1-5,TRBV6-6,.,CASTAQIGQGRRPQHF,TGTGCCAGTACGGCGCAAATAGGACAGGGGAGACGGCCCCAGCATTTT
.,TRBJ1-1,TRBV9,.,CASSPTPRGTEAFF,TGTGCCAGCAGTCCCACCCCCCGGGGCACTGAAGCTTTCTTT
TRBD1,TRBJ2-5,TRBV9,.,CASSVFGTAQETQYF,TGTGCCAGCAGCGTATTTGGGACAGCCCAAGAGACCCAGTACTTC
TRBD1,TRBJ1-2,TRBV2,.,CASSEKGAGSGGYTF,TGTGCCAGCAGTGAAAAGGGGGCAGGATCGGGTGGCTACACCTTC
TRBD1,TRBJ2-7,TRBV19,once,CASRPGQGIYEQYF,TGTGCCAGTAGGCCGGGACAGGGCATTTACGAGCAGTACTTC